What follows describes a single T cell receptor (beta chain). This specimen comes from a study of blood T cell repertoires in COVID-19. Study as a whole: From the United States, Italy and Spain came samples of acute and convalescent COVID-19.

Data came from immunoSEQ multiplex PCR; TCRdb stores just in-frame clones and leaves some out. The sample consists of 200,000 to 300,000 clones, 75% to 95% of them appearing once. Specimen: peripheral blood. This clonotype was sampled from a person aged 18 to 30 with COVID-19, enrolled during active disease.

The CDR3 spells CASSEQFSYEQYF. The CDR3, as DNA: TGTGCCAGTAGTGAACAGTTTTCCTACGAGCAGTACTTC. This sequence joins TRBV19 and TRBJ2-7, with D uncertain. V shed 5 bases and J shed 1 base, with 9 bases lying between them. Germline loops: CDR1 LNHDA, CDR2 SQIVND (reference sequence). The CDR3 covers 13 residues.